Below, 17 T cell receptor beta chains from the same sample are listed, as sequenced in a study of early T cells in non-severe SARS-CoV-2 infection. TCRdb ran MiXCR on the 5' RACE reads and lists one entry per CDR3 protein. The table lists 60,000 or so distinct CDR3 sequences, 8% to 13% of them singletons. The sample consisted of whole blood. Source of these receptors: an adult who was a healthcare worker with PCR-confirmed SARS-CoV-2 infection or an uninfected control (not recorded which).

The J gene is TRBJ2-1, the V gene TRBV6-2 or TRBV6-3; TRBD1 matches at 8 bases. CDR3 length: 14 residues. The germline CDR1 and CDR2 sequences are MNHEY and SVGEGT. V lost 6 bases, J lost 6 bases, and 7 bases stayed unmatched. This CDR3 reads CASSSGQESNEQFF. The CDR3 DNA is TGTGCCAGCAGCTCGGGACAGGAAAGCAATGAGCAGTTCTTC.

At least ten counts were recorded for this clonotype. The gene calls are TRBV20-1 and TRBJ2-5, with D maybe TRBD1 (5 bases). Germline CDR1 DFQATT, CDR2 SNEGSKA (reference sequence). The ends were cut back, 6 bases at V and 0 bases at J, with 17 bases in the middle. The CDR3 totals 15 residues. For the CDR3, the DNA is TGCAGTGCCAGGGCGAGACAATTGTACCAAGAGACCCAGTACTTC. As protein: CSARARQLYQETQYF.

At least ten counts were recorded for this clonotype. The genes are TRBV12-3 or TRBV12-4 and TRBJ1-2, with a tentative D call TRBD1 (5 bases). V was clipped by 6 bases and J by 5 bases, with 13 bases between them. The CDR3 contains 13 residues. The CDR3 bases are TGTGCCAGCAGACAGGCCCAATTTTATGGCTACACCTTC. Amino acids: CASRQAQFYGYTF.

The sample holds many counts of this clonotype. The chain recombines TRBV27 with TRBJ2-7; D unclear. V dropped 7 bases and J dropped 6 bases, with 10 bases sitting between them. Germline CDR1 reads MNHEY; CDR2 reads SMNVEV (reference sequence). The CDR3 loop spans 11 amino acids. DNA for the CDR3: TGTGCCAGCACCCAATCCCGCGAGCAGTACTTC. Translated: CASTQSREQYF.

This clonotype was detected a few times. The chain joins TRBV7-2 to TRBJ2-5; 11 nucleotides line up with TRBD1. Germline-derived CDR1 and CDR2 are SGHTA and FQGNSA. V shed 5 bases, J shed 4 bases, and the junction held 6 bases outside the gene matches. The CDR3 is 15 residues long. The CDR3 loop reads CASSPGTGGSETQYF. In DNA form, the CDR3 reads TGTGCCAGCAGCCCCGGGACAGGGGGTTCAGAGACCCAGTACTTC.

V is TRBV6-6 and J is TRBJ1-4; TRBD1 aligns across 8 bases. CDR3 length equals 14 residues. Germline V lookup: CDR1 MNHNY, CDR2 SVGAGI (reference sequence). Trimming at V came to 6 bases and at J to 5 bases, leaving 5 bases not matched to a gene. The DNA of the CDR3 is TGTGCCAGCAGATCCCGACAGGGGAATGAAAAACTGTTTTTT. Translated, it gives CASRSRQGNEKLFF.

About this clonotype: A much larger clonotype is one base distant, so this may be a read error. V and J are TRBV5-1 and TRBJ1-1; D gene uncertain. The CDR3 sequence is 14 residues long. From germline, CDR1 is SGHRS and CDR2 YFSETQ. Trimming removed 4 bases at V and 7 bases at J, with 17 bases between. The CDR3: CASSPGPGRDEAFF. The CDR3 nucleotides read TGCGCCAGCAGCCCCGGTCCGGGTAGGGATGAAGCTTTCTTT.

This clonotype was observed a single time. One junction end does not reproduce the germline sequence, and a read error may be involved. V gene TRBV11-2 combines with J gene TRBJ2-7, with D unclear. The germline V gene encodes CDR1 SGHAT and CDR2 FQNNGV. There are 11 residues in the CDR3. CDR3 sequence reads: CASSPTYVQYF. Here the CDR3 DNA reads TGTGCCAGCAGCCCAACCTACGTGCAGTACTTC.

A word on this clonotype: A much larger clone lies one base from this, so it may be a read error. In DNA form, the CDR3 reads TGTGTCAGGACGGACAGGGAGGAAAACAATGAGCAGTTCTTC. Protein: CVRTDREENNEQFF. The V and J genes are TRBV6-8 and TRBJ2-1; 8 bases match TRBD1. The CDR3 has 14 amino acids. Looked up from germline, CDR1 is MNHGY and CDR2 is SAAAGT.

This clonotype was counted many times. This chain uses TRBV5-1 with TRBJ2-5; D is uncertain. This CDR3 region has 14 residues. Trimming took off 0 bases at V and 0 bases at J, with 6 bases between the two ends. Germline V gene lookup returns CDR1 SGHRS and CDR2 YFSETQ. The CDR3 sequence: CASSLGPYQETQYF. The CDR3 nucleotides read TGCGCCAGCAGCTTGGGACCTTACCAAGAGACCCAGTACTTC.

The gene calls are TRBV7-2 and TRBJ2-2; 10 bases align to TRBD2. The CDR3 spans 17 residues. V lost 5 bases to trimming and J lost 2 bases; unmatched junction nucleotides: 8. Per the germline V gene, CDR1 is SGHTA and CDR2 is FQGNSA. The CDR3 loop is CASSLRTSGLNTGELFF. In DNA form, the CDR3 reads TGTGCCAGCAGCCTTCGGACTAGCGGCCTAAACACCGGGGAGCTGTTTTTT.

The rearrangement links TRBV5-6 to TRBJ2-1, with 13 bases that match TRBD2. The CDR3 runs to 15 residues. Germline trimming cut 4 bases from V and 5 bases from J; bases unmatched to any gene: 3. Germline loops: CDR1 SGHDT, CDR2 YYEEEE. CDR3 region: CASSLGLAGDNEQFF. In DNA form, the CDR3 reads TGTGCCAGCAGCCTAGGACTAGCGGGGGACAATGAGCAGTTCTTC.

V and J are TRBV20-1 and TRBJ2-3; 12 bases align to TRBD2. Trimming removed 7 bases from V and 1 base from J; junction bases left unmatched: 12. From germline, CDR1 is DFQATT and CDR2 SNEGSKA (reference sequence). There are 17 residues in the CDR3. CDR3 DNA sequence: TGCAGTGTAACCCTAGCGGGAGGGCTAAAAGGCACAGATACGCAGTATTTT. It translates to CSVTLAGGLKGTDTQYF.

This rearrangement joins TRBV29-1 to TRBJ1-4, with D unclear. The V end lost 2 bases, the J end lost 5 bases, and 6 bases lay between the germline ends. The CDR3 loop spans 12 amino acids. In germline, CDR1 is SQVTM, CDR2 ANQGSEA. CDR3 in amino acids: CSVESPNEKLFF. The CDR3 DNA sequence: TGCAGCGTTGAATCTCCCAATGAAAAACTGTTTTTT.

The table lists this clonotype with a few counts. CDR3 nucleotides: TGCGCCAGCAGCCAGGTCAGGGTGGCTGGGGCCAACGTCCTGACTTTC. This sequence encodes CASSQVRVAGANVLTF. V and J are TRBV4-3 and TRBJ2-6; tentatively, D is TRBD1 (5 bases). Germline loops: CDR1 LGHNA, CDR2 YSLEER. V was shortened by 3 bases and J by 2 bases, with 11 bases between the two germline ends. This CDR3 is 16 amino acids long.

This clonotype has just a few counts. V gene TRBV6-6 combines with J gene TRBJ1-4, with D possibly being TRBD1 (6 bases). Germline CDR1 and CDR2: MNHNY and SVGAGI (reference sequence). This CDR3 region has 14 residues. The V and J ends lost 6 bases and 5 bases respectively, with 13 bases between them. The CDR3 nucleotides read TGTGCCAGCAGCAAGACAGGACGAAATGAAAAACTGTTTTTT. Encoded protein: CASSKTGRNEKLFF.

This chain connects TRBV2 to TRBJ2-3; 12 bases align to TRBD2. CDR1 is SNHLY and CDR2 is FYNNEI in the germline V gene. Trimming at V came to 6 bases and at J to 2 bases, leaving 3 bases not matched to a gene. The CDR3 has 15 amino acids. CDR3 amino acids: CASRGLAGFTDTQYF. The CDR3 DNA reads as TGTGCCAGCAGAGGACTAGCGGGGTTCACAGATACGCAGTATTTT.